This T cell receptor beta chain appears in the sequencing data of a study of T cells in Graves' hyperthyroidism and ophthalmopathy. This CDR3 contains 13 residues. Per germline, CDR1 MNHNS and CDR2 SASEGT. V was cut by 11 bases and J by 1 base, with 12 bases left in between. Researchers took RNA transcripts and amplified the TCR beta CDR3 regions from them. Carried out on the TCR CDR3, a first-round RT-PCR used the HTBI primer set. TCRdb re-called the multiplex PCR reads through MiXCR, storing one row per CDR3 protein. The repertoire holds hundreds of thousands of distinct CDR3 sequences, 30% to 40% seen once, with about a third in the top ten.

This sequence joins TRBV6-1 and TRBJ1-5; no clear D gene. The specimen sequenced was blood. The clonotype comes from a woman aged 40 to 49 with Graves' hyperthyroidism. This CDR3 is CAGTLQSNQPQHF. The CDR3 bases are TGTGCCGGCACGTTACAGAGCAATCAGCCCCAGCATTTT.